This T cell receptor beta chain was identified in a study of blood T cell repertoires in COVID-19. This clone was detected only once. Assay used: immunoSEQ multiplex PCR; TCRdb lists only in-frame clones, some missing. The sample shows over 70,000 clones, roughly 90% of them seen only once. V trimming: 0 bases; J trimming: 4 bases; junction bases outside the gene matches: 1. Germline V gives CDR1 SEHNR, CDR2 FQNEAQ (reference sequence). CDR3 size: 15 residues. This chain joins TRBV7-9 and TRBJ2-7; 12 bases are shared with TRBD2. Sequencing was done on a sample of peripheral blood. The receptor was derived from a human donor in a cohort sampled during active COVID-19. The CDR3 DNA sequence: TGTGCCAGCAGCTTAGCAACTAGCGGGGGGTACGAGCAGTACTTC. This gives the protein CASSLATSGGYEQYF.